This TCR beta chain was found in a study of T cell repertoires in cytomegalovirus infection. Study results and limitations: What dominated the ex vivo response were HLA-C-restricted CMV-specific TCR beta clonotypes.

TCRdb ran MiXCR on the reads and lists one entry per CDR3 protein. The sample has about a million distinct CDR3 sequences, 30% to 40% seen once. This clonotype appeared a few times. Its specificity is not known. The CDR3 has 15 residues. Germline-derived CDR1 and CDR2 are SGDLS and YYNGEE. V was clipped by 0 bases and J by 4 bases, with 13 bases between them. The chain uses TRBV9 and TRBJ1-1; D is possibly TRBD1 (6 bases). The sequenced sample was cultured CD8+ T cells from PBMCs, obtained from culture after CMV antigen stimulation. This receptor was taken from a human donor in good health (CMV status not recorded). Some clones in this sample may be carry-over from other donors' samples. CDR3 sequence (DNA): TGTGCCAGCAGCGTAGATACAGGGAGATCCACTGAAGCTTTCTTT. Translation gives CASSVDTGRSTEAFF.